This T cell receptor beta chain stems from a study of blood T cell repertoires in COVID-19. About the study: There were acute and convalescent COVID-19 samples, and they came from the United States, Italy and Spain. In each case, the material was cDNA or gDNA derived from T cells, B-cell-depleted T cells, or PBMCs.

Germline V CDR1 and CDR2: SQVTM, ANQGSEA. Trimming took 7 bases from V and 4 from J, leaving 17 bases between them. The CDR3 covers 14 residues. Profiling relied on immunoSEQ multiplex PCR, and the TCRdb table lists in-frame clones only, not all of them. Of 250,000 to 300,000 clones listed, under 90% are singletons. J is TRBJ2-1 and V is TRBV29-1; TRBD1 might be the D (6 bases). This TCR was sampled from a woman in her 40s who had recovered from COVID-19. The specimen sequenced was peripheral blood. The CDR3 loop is CSANPRDTYNEQFF. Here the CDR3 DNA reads TGCAGCGCCAACCCCCGGGACACATACAATGAGCAGTTCTTC.